These 27 T cell receptor beta chains originate from one sample sequenced in a study of regulatory T cells in long-lasting Graves disease. Time point meaning: newly diagnosed GD, antithyroid drugs for less than 3 months. Scientists built the TCR library using RNA that was extracted from PBMCs. Building of the TCR beta libraries involved iRepertoire HTBI primers and Arm-PCR of CDR3 regions. TCRdb re-called the multiplex PCR reads with MiXCR, one entry per CDR3 protein. This repertoire shows over 500,000 distinct CDR3 sequences, around 15% found once; its top ten account for approximately 20%. The same data also went into a second study, on T cells in Graves' hyperthyroidism and ophthalmopathy.

Source: peripheral blood mononuclear cells (PBMCs), taken at new diagnosis, from a patient treated with antithyroid drugs. The receptors stem from a woman aged 25 to 39 with Graves disease.

The chain is built from TRBV12-3 or TRBV12-4 and TRBJ1-5; TRBD1 aligns across 8 bases. The ends lost 3 bases at V and 5 bases at J; junction bases unmatched: 3. This CDR3 spans 14 amino acids. The DNA for the CDR3 is TGTGCCAGCAGTTTGGGACAGGCCCATCAGCCCCAGCATTTT. Translating it yields CASSLGQAHQPQHF.

This clonotype was recorded once. This sequence joins TRBV11-1 and TRBJ1-1; D might be TRBD1 (5 bases). The CDR3 runs 15 residues. Germline loops: CDR1 SGHAT, CDR2 FQDESV (reference sequence). Trimming took off 5 bases at V and 5 bases at J, with 18 bases between the two ends. The CDR3 region is CASSHEGGGETEAFF. As DNA, the CDR3 is TGTGCCAGCAGCCACGAAGGCGGGGGAGAGACTGAAGCTTTCTTT.

This clonotype was picked up many times. The V and J genes are TRBV5-1 and TRBJ1-5, with D unresolved. The CDR3 extends over 14 amino acids. Germline values: CDR1 SGHRS, CDR2 YFSETQ. Trimming left V 0 bases short and J 5 bases short, with 9 bases between. CDR3 DNA: TGCGCCAGCAGCTTGGCCGGGGTCGATCAGCCCCAGCATTTT. It is translated as CASSLAGVDQPQHF.

Note on this clonotype: Relative to the germline gene, one junction end is altered; a read error may explain this. The rearrangement uses TRBV6-1 and TRBJ1-6; a possible D gene is TRBD1 (5 bases). Germline V gives CDR1 MNHNS, CDR2 SASEGT. CDR3 length: 15 residues. The CDR3 region has the DNA TGTGCCAGCAGGTCGACACAGGCCTATAGTTCACCCCTCCACTTT. It codes for CASRSTQAYSSPLHF.

Remarks on this clonotype: This sequence may be a read error, since a much larger clone differs from it by one base. The CDR3 end shows no conserved phenylalanine or tryptophan, and so a read error is likely. The rearrangement uses TRBV3-1 and TRBJ2-2; a possible D gene is TRBD1 (6 bases). Trimming cost V 7 bases and J 5 bases, with 14 bases left between them. The length of the CDR3 is 14 residues. CDR1 is LGHDT, CDR2 YNNKEL, per germline (reference sequence). The CDR3 sequence is CASTPRTATGELFL. The CDR3 DNA sequence: TGTGCCAGCACCCCCCGGACAGCGACCGGGGAGCTGTTTCTT.

This clonotype was seen at least ten times. The rearrangement joins TRBV20-1 to TRBJ2-7; 10 bases match TRBD2. V shed 3 bases, J shed 5 bases, and the junction held 7 bases outside the gene matches. This CDR3 has 14 residues. Per germline, CDR1 DFQATT and CDR2 SNEGSKA (reference sequence). The CDR3: CSASITSGINEQYF. As DNA, the CDR3 is TGCAGTGCTAGTATCACTAGCGGGATTAACGAGCAGTACTTC.

This clonotype was recorded many times. The chain couples TRBV12-3 or TRBV12-4 to TRBJ2-1; possibly TRBD1 or TRBD2 for D (5 bases each). The V end was cut by 6 bases, the J end by 8 bases, with 20 bases between. CDR3 length: 15 residues. CDR3 bases: TGTGCCAGCAGGACAAGGCCGGGACCACCCCATGAGCAGTTCTTC. Translation gives CASRTRPGPPHEQFF.

This clonotype showed up just a few times. The gene calls are TRBV2 and TRBJ2-5; the match to TRBD2 covers 10 bases. The V and J ends lost 6 bases and 9 bases, in that order; junction bases with no gene match: 13. The CDR3 has 15 residues. Germline values: CDR1 SNHLY, CDR2 FYNNEI. In DNA form, the CDR3 reads TGTGCCAGCAGCTCGATAGCGGGAGGCCAAGGCCCCCAGTACTTC. It codes for CASSSIAGGQGPQYF.

The rearrangement links TRBV6-1 to TRBJ2-7; TRBD2 agrees at 7 bases. Germline assignment: CDR1 MNHNS and CDR2 SASEGT. Trimming cost V 7 bases and J 2 bases; bases outside gene matches: 11. This CDR3 is 15 amino acids long. The CDR3 loop is CASTGGLGPTYEQYF. Here the CDR3 DNA reads TGTGCCAGCACGGGAGGTTTAGGTCCAACCTACGAGCAGTACTTC.

This clonotype was detected many times. The chain carries TRBV29-1 and TRBJ2-7, with D perhaps matching TRBD1 (6 bases). V lost 1 base and J lost 0, with 7 bases in between. Germline-derived CDR1 and CDR2 are SQVTM and ANQGSEA. The CDR3 contains 13 residues. CDR3 loop: CSVEGGGSYEQYF. In DNA, the CDR3 is TGCAGCGTTGAAGGAGGGGGCTCCTACGAGCAGTACTTC.

Many counts were recorded for this clonotype. The genes are TRBV2 and TRBJ2-7, with D perhaps matching TRBD1 (6 bases). This CDR3 has 14 amino acids. V shed 4 bases and J shed 2 bases, with 12 bases lying between them. Germline loops: CDR1 SNHLY, CDR2 FYNNEI. The CDR3 nucleotides read TGTGCCAGCAGTGTAGAGGACAGTACCTACGAGCAGTACTTC. Amino acid sequence: CASSVEDSTYEQYF.

This clonotype appeared many times. The genes are TRBV20-1 and TRBJ1-5; 7 positions agree with TRBD1. CDR1 and CDR2 from the germline V gene are DFQATT and SNEGSKA (reference sequence). J gave up 1 base and V 7 bases, and 7 bases lay outside the gene matches. The length of the CDR3 is 14 residues. As DNA, the CDR3 is TGCAGTGGGGAACAGGGGCTAAGCAATCAGCCCCAGCATTTT. Translating it yields CSGEQGLSNQPQHF.

This chain uses TRBV12-3 or TRBV12-4 with TRBJ2-2, with 8 bases matching TRBD2. V shed 7 bases, J shed 5 bases, and the junction held 24 bases outside the gene matches. The CDR3 has 20 amino acids. This chain's CDR3 is CASTLGRGSTREGGTGELFF. DNA for the CDR3: TGTGCCAGCACTCTAGGTCGGGGGAGTACACGGGAGGGTGGAACCGGGGAGCTGTTTTTT.

A single count supports this clonotype. The rearrangement joins TRBV5-1 to TRBJ2-3, with 12 nucleotides matching TRBD2. This CDR3 has 20 residues. CDR1 is SGHRS, CDR2 YFSETQ, per germline. V shed 3 bases and J 3 bases; nucleotides not matched to a gene: 17. The CDR3: CASSSAVASGRAIGTDTQYF. CDR3 DNA: TGCGCCAGCAGCTCGGCCGTCGCTAGCGGGAGGGCCATAGGGACAGATACGCAGTATTTT.

This clonotype was seen at least ten times. The chain is built from TRBV7-2 and TRBJ2-1; tentatively, D is TRBD2 (6 bases). The J call may be incorrect, as the DNA end agrees better with TRBJ2-5. Germline CDR1 and CDR2: SGHTA and FQGNSA. This CDR3 has 17 residues. Here the CDR3 DNA reads TGTGCCAGCAGCTTAGTGTACGCATTGGGACTTCAAGAGACCCAGTACTTC. The encoded protein is CASSLVYALGLQETQYF.

This clonotype has a handful of counts. This CDR3 reads CASSQLGQRFSYEQYF. CDR3 sequence (DNA): TGTGCCAGCAGCCAATTGGGACAGCGATTCTCCTACGAGCAGTACTTC. The rearrangement uses TRBV3-1 and TRBJ2-7; TRBD1 matches at 7 bases. There are 16 residues in the CDR3. Losses at the gene ends were 2 bases for V and 0 bases for J; bases not matched to a gene: 7. Germline V gene sequence: CDR1 LGHDT, CDR2 YNNKEL (reference sequence).

This chain uses TRBV2 with TRBJ2-3; 9 bases agree with TRBD2. Trimming at V came to 4 bases and at J to 3 bases, leaving 5 bases not matched to a gene. The germline gives CDR1 SNHLY, CDR2 FYNNEI. The CDR3 consists of 15 residues. The DNA for the CDR3 is TGTGCCAGCAGTGCGGCGGGAGGGTGGACAGATACGCAGTATTTT. Its protein product is CASSAAGGWTDTQYF.

This clonotype was detected many times. The chain is built from TRBV5-1 and TRBJ2-3; 7 nucleotides line up with TRBD2. Germline V gene sequence: CDR1 SGHRS, CDR2 YFSETQ. The CDR3 consists of 15 residues. The ends lost 0 bases at V and 4 bases at J; junction bases unmatched: 5. The CDR3 region has the DNA TGCGCCAGCAGCTTGGCGGGAGGTGGAGCAGATACGCAGTATTTT. It codes for CASSLAGGGADTQYF.

This clonotype was seen repeatedly, ten times or more. CDR3 coding DNA: TGTGCCAGCAGTTTGCCAGGCCGGGAGACTGAAGCTTTCTTT. Protein: CASSLPGRETEAFF. This chain connects TRBV28 to TRBJ1-1, with D hard to call. Trimming stripped 3 bases from V and 5 bases from J, with 13 bases between. CDR1 and CDR2 from the germline V gene are MDHEN and SYDVKM. There are 14 residues in the CDR3.

This clonotype was counted at least ten times. V gene TRBV5-6 combines with J gene TRBJ2-3; the D gene is possibly TRBD2 (6 bases). The V and J ends lost 5 bases and 1 base respectively, with 8 bases between them. The CDR3 contains 13 residues. In germline, CDR1 is SGHDT, CDR2 YYEEEE. CDR3 sequence (DNA): TGTGCCAGCAGGGAGCGGGGCACAGATACGCAGTATTTT. It yields the protein CASRERGTDTQYF.

This clonotype has at least ten counts. The rearrangement links TRBV11-2 to TRBJ2-1; D tentatively reads TRBD1 or TRBD2 (5 bases each). The CDR3 spans 14 residues. Germline CDR1 SGHAT, CDR2 FQNNGV. V was trimmed by 1 base and J by 10 bases, leaving 14 bases between them. The CDR3 here is CASSLVLGVREQFF. The DNA for the CDR3 is TGTGCCAGCAGCTTAGTACTAGGGGTGCGGGAGCAGTTCTTC. Looking up the rest from reference TRBV11-2 and TRBJ2-1 gives the full variable domain: EAGVAQSPRYKIIEKRQSVAFWCNPISGHATLYWYQQILGQGPKLLIQFQNNGVVDDSQLPKDRFSAERLKGVDSTLKIQPAKLEDSAVYLCASSLVLGVREQFFGPGTRLTVL.

Details on this clonotype: A much larger clone sits a single nucleotide away, making a read error possible. The chain combines TRBV24-1 with TRBJ1-5, with TRBD1 identical over 8 bases. CDR3 length: 13 amino acids. V dropped 12 bases and J dropped 4; count of bases not matched to a gene: 7. Germline V CDR1 and CDR2: KGHDR, SFDVKD. The CDR3, as DNA: TGTGCCGGCTCAGGGGGCGCGAATCAGCCCCAGCATTTT. It is translated as CAGSGGANQPQHF.

The genes are TRBV7-2 and TRBJ2-7, with D possibly TRBD2 on 5 matching bases. CDR3 length: 15 residues. From germline, CDR1 is SGHTA and CDR2 FQGNSA. The V gene lost 4 bases and the J gene lost 0 bases, with 13 bases spanning the gap. The chain's CDR3 is CASSSYGLISYEQYF. The CDR3, as DNA: TGTGCCAGCAGCTCCTACGGACTTATCTCCTACGAGCAGTACTTC.

This clonotype has a count of ten or more. The CDR3 reads CASSVTSGGGTQYF. CDR3 bases: TGTGCCAGCAGTGTCACTAGCGGGGGCGGGACCCAGTACTTC. The V and J genes are TRBV2 and TRBJ2-5; 11 bases line up with TRBD2. V gave up 4 bases and J gave up 7 bases; unmatched junction bases: 5. The CDR3 consists of 14 residues. Germline loops: CDR1 SNHLY, CDR2 FYNNEI.

The chain employs TRBV9 and TRBJ2-3, with D perhaps TRBD1 or TRBD2 (6 bases each). V lost 3 bases and J 7 bases, leaving 12 bases between the germline ends. The CDR3 is made up of 13 amino acids. Per germline, CDR1 SGDLS and CDR2 YYNGEE. CDR3 sequence: CASSEGEANTQYF. Written as DNA, the CDR3 is TGTGCCAGCAGCGAGGGGGAGGCCAATACGCAGTATTTT. The full variable domain, its missing parts supplied by reference TRBV9 and TRBJ2-3, is DSGVTQTPKHLITATGQRVTLRCSPRSGDLSVYWYQQSLDQGLQFLIQYYNGEERAKGNILERFSAQQFPDLHSELNLSSLELGDSALYFCASSEGEANTQYFGPGTRLTVL.

This chain links TRBV2 with TRBJ2-3; 8 bases map to TRBD2. After removal of 7 bases from V and 2 bases from J, the junction contained 14 bases not matched to a gene. This CDR3 spans 17 amino acids. Germline lookup yields CDR1 SNHLY and CDR2 FYNNEI. The CDR3, as DNA: TGTGCCAGCACGCCCGTGTCCACTAGCGGTACCACAGATACGCAGTATTTT. Translating it yields CASTPVSTSGTTDTQYF.

This chain links TRBV7-9 with TRBJ2-1; 12 bases are shared with TRBD2. CDR3 length: 16 residues. Germline values: CDR1 SEHNR, CDR2 FQNEAQ (reference sequence). Trimming at V came to 2 bases and at J to 9 bases, leaving 8 bases not matched to a gene. The CDR3 spells CASSLRLAGESPEQFF. CDR3 DNA: TGTGCCAGCAGCTTAAGACTAGCGGGAGAGAGTCCTGAGCAGTTCTTC.